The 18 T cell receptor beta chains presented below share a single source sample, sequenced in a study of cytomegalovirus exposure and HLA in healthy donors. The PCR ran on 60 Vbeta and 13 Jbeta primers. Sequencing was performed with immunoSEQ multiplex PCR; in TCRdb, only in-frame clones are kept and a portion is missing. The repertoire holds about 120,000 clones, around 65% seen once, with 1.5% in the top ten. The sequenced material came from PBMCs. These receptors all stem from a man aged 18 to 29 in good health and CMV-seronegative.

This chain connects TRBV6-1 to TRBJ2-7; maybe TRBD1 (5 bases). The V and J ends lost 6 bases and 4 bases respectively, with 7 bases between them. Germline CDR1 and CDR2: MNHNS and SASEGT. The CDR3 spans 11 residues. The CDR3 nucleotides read TGTGCCAGCAGGAGGACATACGAGCAGTACTTC. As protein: CASRRTYEQYF.

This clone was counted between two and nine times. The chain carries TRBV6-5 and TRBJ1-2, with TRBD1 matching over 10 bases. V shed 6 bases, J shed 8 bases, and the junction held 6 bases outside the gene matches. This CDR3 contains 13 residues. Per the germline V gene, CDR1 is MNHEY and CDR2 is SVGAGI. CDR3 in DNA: TGTGCCAGCAGGACAGGGGGCGCAAAAGGCTACACCTTC. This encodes CASRTGGAKGYTF.

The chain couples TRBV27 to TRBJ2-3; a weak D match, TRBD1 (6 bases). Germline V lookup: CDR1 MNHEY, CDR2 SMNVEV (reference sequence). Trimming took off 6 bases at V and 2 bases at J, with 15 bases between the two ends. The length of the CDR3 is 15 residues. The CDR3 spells CASSFGQSYTDTQYF. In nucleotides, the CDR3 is TGTGCCAGCAGCTTTGGACAGAGCTACACAGATACGCAGTATTTT.

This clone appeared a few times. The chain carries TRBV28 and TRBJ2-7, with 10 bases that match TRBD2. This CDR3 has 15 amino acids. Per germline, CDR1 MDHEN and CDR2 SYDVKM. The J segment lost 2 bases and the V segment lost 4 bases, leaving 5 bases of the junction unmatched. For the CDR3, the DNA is TGTGCCAGCAGTTCACGTCTAGCGGGGGCCTACGAGCAGTACTTC. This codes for CASSSRLAGAYEQYF.

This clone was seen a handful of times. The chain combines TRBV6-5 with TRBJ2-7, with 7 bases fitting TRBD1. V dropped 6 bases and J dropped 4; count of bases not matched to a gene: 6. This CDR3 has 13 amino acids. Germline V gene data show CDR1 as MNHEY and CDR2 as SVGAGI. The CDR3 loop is CASSPTGTYEQYF. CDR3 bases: TGTGCCAGCAGCCCGACAGGGACGTACGAGCAGTACTTC.

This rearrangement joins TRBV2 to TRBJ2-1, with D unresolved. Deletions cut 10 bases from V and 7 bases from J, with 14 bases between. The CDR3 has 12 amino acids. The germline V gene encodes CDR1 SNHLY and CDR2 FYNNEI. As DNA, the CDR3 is TGTGCCACCACTAACTCGCGGAATGAGCAGTTCTTC. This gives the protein CATTNSRNEQFF.

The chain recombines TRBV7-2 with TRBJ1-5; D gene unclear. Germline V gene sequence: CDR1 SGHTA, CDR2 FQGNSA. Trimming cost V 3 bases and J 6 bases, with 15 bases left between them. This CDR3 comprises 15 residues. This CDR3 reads CASSFEAGSAQPQHF. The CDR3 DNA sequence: TGTGCCAGCAGCTTTGAGGCGGGGAGTGCTCAGCCCCAGCATTTT.

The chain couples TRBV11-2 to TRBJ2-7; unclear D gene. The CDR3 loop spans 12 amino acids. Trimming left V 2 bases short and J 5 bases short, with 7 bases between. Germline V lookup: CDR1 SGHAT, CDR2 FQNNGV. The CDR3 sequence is CASSLSGDEQYF. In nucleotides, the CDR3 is TGTGCCAGCAGCTTATCAGGCGACGAGCAGTACTTC.

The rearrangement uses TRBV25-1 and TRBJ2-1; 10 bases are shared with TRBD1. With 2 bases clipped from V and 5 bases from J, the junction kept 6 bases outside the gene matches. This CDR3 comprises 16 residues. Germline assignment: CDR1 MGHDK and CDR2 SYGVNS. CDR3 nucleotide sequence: TGTGCCAGCAGTGAAACGGGGGGACAGGGGAACAATGAGCAGTTCTTC. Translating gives CASSETGGQGNNEQFF.

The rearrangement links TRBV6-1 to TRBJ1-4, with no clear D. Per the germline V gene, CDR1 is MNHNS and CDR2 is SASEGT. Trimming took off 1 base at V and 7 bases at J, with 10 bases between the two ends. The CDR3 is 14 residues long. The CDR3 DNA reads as TGTGCCAGCAGTGAAGGCCCGGGGAGTGAAAAACTGTTTTTT. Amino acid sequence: CASSEGPGSEKLFF.

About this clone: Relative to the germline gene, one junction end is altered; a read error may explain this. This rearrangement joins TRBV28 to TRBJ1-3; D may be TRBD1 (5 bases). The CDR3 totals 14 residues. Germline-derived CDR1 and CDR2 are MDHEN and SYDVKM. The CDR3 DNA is TGCGCTGCGGGGTCGGGGCAATCTGGAAACACCATATATTTT. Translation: CAAGSGQSGNTIYF.

The CDR3 reads CASSPTHDRGQETQYF. The CDR3, as DNA: TGTGCCAGCAGCCCGACCCACGACAGGGGCCAAGAGACCCAGTACTTC. The chain carries TRBV7-3 and TRBJ2-5, with 8 bases fitting TRBD1. Germline CDR1 and CDR2: SGHTA and FQGTGA. CDR3 length: 16 amino acids. V trimming: 5 bases; J trimming: 1 base; junction bases outside the gene matches: 9.

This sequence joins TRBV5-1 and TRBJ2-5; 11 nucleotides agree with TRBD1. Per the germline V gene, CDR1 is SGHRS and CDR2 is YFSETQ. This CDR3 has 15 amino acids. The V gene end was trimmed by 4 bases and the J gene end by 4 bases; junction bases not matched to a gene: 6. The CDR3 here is CASSTDRGRRETQYF. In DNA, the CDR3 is TGCGCCAGCAGCACGGACAGGGGGCGCCGAGAGACCCAGTACTTC.

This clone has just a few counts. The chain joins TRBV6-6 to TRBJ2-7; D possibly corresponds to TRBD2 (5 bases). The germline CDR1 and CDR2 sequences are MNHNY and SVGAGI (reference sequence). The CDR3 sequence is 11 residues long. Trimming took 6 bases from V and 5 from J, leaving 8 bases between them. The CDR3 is CASRLAHEQYF. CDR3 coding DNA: TGTGCCAGCAGGCTAGCACACGAGCAGTACTTC.

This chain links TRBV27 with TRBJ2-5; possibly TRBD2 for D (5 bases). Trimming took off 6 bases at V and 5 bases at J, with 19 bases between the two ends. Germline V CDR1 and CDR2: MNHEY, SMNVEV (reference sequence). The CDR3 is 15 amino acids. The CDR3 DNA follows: TGTGCCAGCAGCATCCGGCCGGGGTATCGGGAGACCCAGTACTTC. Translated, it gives CASSIRPGYRETQYF.

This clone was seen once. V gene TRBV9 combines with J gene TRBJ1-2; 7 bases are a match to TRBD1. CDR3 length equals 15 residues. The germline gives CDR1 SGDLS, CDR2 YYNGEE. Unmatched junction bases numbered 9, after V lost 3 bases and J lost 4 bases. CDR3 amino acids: CASSDAGQPPYGYTF. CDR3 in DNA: TGTGCCAGCAGCGACGCGGGACAGCCTCCCTATGGCTACACCTTC.

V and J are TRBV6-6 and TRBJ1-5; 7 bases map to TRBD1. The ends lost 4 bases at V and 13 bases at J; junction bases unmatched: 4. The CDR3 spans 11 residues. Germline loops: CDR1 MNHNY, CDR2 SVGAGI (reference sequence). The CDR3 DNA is TGTGCCAGCAGTTTCGGGGACAGACAGCATTTT. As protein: CASSFGDRQHF.

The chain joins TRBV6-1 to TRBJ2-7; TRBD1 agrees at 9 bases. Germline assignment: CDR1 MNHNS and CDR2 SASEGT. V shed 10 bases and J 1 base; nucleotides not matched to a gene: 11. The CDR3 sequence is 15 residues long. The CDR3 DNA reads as TGTGCCATAACAGGGGGCGAGTTCAGGTCCTACGAGCAGTACTTC. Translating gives CAITGGEFRSYEQYF.